The 3 T cell receptor beta chains below were found in one sample sequenced in a study of blood T cells in healthy people across ages. A sample-barcoded 5' primer and a J-beta primer mix were used in a second PCR of about 7 to 12 cycles. One entry per CDR3 protein results from TCRdb running MiXCR on the 5' RACE reads. The sample lists about 940,000 distinct CDR3 sequences; 48% were seen once. The sequenced sample consisted of blood. These receptor sequences come from a man aged 30-40 years in good health.

Concerning this clonotype: Germline is not matched at one junction end, which may reflect a read error. The chain carries TRBV7-2 and TRBJ2-3; 10 positions match TRBD2. Looked up from germline, CDR1 is SGHTA and CDR2 is FQGNSA. This CDR3 is built from 13 residues. CDR3 DNA: TGTGCCAACAGCCTGCCTGGGACTAGCGCGCAGTATTTT. Translating gives CANSLPGTSAQYF.

This rearrangement joins TRBV2 to TRBJ2-7; 8 bases are shared with TRBD2. The CDR3 is 13 amino acids. V was clipped by 4 bases and J by 10 bases; unmatched bases: 9. Germline V gives CDR1 SNHLY, CDR2 FYNNEI. Here the CDR3 reads CASSASREGSQYF. The CDR3 region has the DNA TGTGCCAGCAGTGCCAGCCGGGAGGGGTCCCAGTACTTC.

The chain couples TRBV6-5 to TRBJ2-7, with D possibly being TRBD1 or TRBD2 (5 bases each). The CDR3 consists of 13 residues. V was clipped by 7 bases and J by 0 bases, with 10 bases between them. Germline V gives CDR1 MNHEY, CDR2 SVGAGI. CDR3 nucleotide sequence: TGTGCCAGCAAGGGGACGTCCTCCTACGAGCAGTACTTC. Residues: CASKGTSSYEQYF.